The source of this T cell receptor (beta chain) is a study of cytomegalovirus exposure and HLA in healthy donors. Overall study results and limits: Associated with HLA alleles at 0.05 false discovery rate in a later analysis were around 15,000 TCR beta sequences. Most TCR sequences were uncommon, yet certain public TCRs appeared in many donors.

A multiplex PCR was run with 60 Vbeta primers and 13 Jbeta primers. Profiled with immunoSEQ multiplex PCR; TCRdb holds only in-frame clones, not every one. The clone table shows approximately 110,000 clones, with the ten largest holding 5.5% to 8%. As concerns this clone: As yet, its antigen is unknown.

The CDR3 runs to 16 residues. Germline V gives CDR1 MNHEY, CDR2 SMNVEV (reference sequence). The V end lost 0 bases, the J end lost 0 bases, and 9 bases lay between the germline ends. The source of this sequence is a man between 40 and 49 years old in good health and CMV-seropositive. The genes are TRBV27 and TRBJ1-5; D perhaps matches TRBD1 (6 bases). The specimen sequenced was PBMCs. CDR3 in amino acids: CASSLSQGFSNQPQHF. The CDR3, as DNA: TGTGCCAGCAGTTTATCACAGGGCTTTAGCAATCAGCCCCAGCATTTT.